This TCR beta chain emerged from a study of shared clonotypes between healthy human individuals (dated by TCRdb to 2019 to 2021). Background for the entire study: A few men and two women, aged 18 to 49 years, made up the cohort. The study deeply sequenced blood TCR repertoires of several healthy adults to estimate repertoire size and the extent of clonotype sharing between individuals. Each donor's leukapheresis produced roughly between roughly 0.85 and 9.5 billion PBMCs. Per donor, three plates each were used for CD4 naive and CD4 memory, two for CD8 naive, and one for CD8 memory. Libraries were prepared and TCR repertoires were sequenced by different laboratories using diverse techniques, in order to increase sequencing depth and limit assay-specific biases.

About this clone itself: Its target antigen remains unknown. It may be a read error: a sequence one base away is much more abundant.

Summary of the overall study and its limitations: Sampling was restricted to blood, and TCR repertoires in tissue are likely to differ from TCR repertoires in blood. Pairwise subsampling indicated that sequencing depth was expected to affect the degree of clonotype sharing among donors. Even with the large sequencing depth, rarefaction of the sorted-subset datasets indicated that sequencing was incomplete. Clonotypes shared by all four sorted-subset donors showed higher generation probabilities than non-shared clonotypes. The genetic and exposure-history diversity represented was limited by the small number of donors. When a handful of donors were compared, the shared fraction of clonotypes was about 5.2% for naive CD4, around 4% for naive CD8, more than 2% for memory CD4, and 0.4% for memory CD8. Estimated clonotype richness was generally larger for naive than for memory subsets.

For the CD8 naive samples, CD45RO-negative cells were positively selected for CCR7, yielding a CD45RA+CCR7+ population from which TemRA cells were excluded. Donors were healthy HIV-negative adults with no recently reported acute infections or vaccinations. Every donor was a Caucasian adult residing in Nashville, Tennessee, USA. After blood collection by leukapheresis, PBMCs were isolated using Ficoll-Histopaque density gradient centrifugation and then cryopreserved in the vapor phase of liquid nitrogen. Analytical flow cytometry was used to check the purity and quantity of every magnetically sorted T cell population. Each sorted fraction had its genomic DNA isolated and then quantified by UV absorbance on a Nanodrop 2000c. Using the deep immunoSEQ assay, multiplex PCR amplified TCR CDR3 regions from genomic DNA. Genomic DNA extracted from each cell subset was distributed evenly over all wells of several immunoSEQ 96-well plates, and each plate served as one replicate. For sorted subsets, around 200 ng genomic DNA, equal to approximately 30,000 T cell genomes, was loaded into each replicate PCR. Purified libraries were measured with a Qubit 3.0 fluorometer, size-checked on a Bioanalyzer 2100, and measured again with the KAPA Library Quantification kit. Each immunoSEQ 96-well plate was sequenced on its own single-read 150-cycle Illumina NextSeq 550 flow cell. The original pipeline was this. Because the immunoSEQ output included only junctional sequences and no quality scores, the filtering could not be the same as the filtering used for full-length reads. To assign V/J genes and CDR3, sequences were annotated using PyIR, a Python wrapper for IgBLAST v1.9, with IMGT germline references. Reads were removed for weak V/J assignments (E-value above 1e-6), missing CDR3, stop codons, out-of-frame junctions, or ambiguous translated residues. A V3J clonotype was defined by an identical inferred V gene, J gene, and CDR3 amino acid sequence. The percentage overlap between two repertoires was calculated by dividing the number of shared unique clonotypes by the size of the smaller repertoire. RTK rarefaction, the Chao1 estimator, and Recon v2.1 estimates of unobserved clonotypes were used to assess repertoire richness. Generation probabilities for all TCRbeta clonotypes obtained by the gDNA method from a few donors were computed using OLGA. This is the immuneACCESS table as TCRdb keeps it, with only in-frame sequences that have V and J called. A part of the clones is gone; compared with another copy, unresolved V genes explain less than half, and the rest is unexplained. The V and J calls and clone size come from that table; D and trimming were worked out from the DNA. The sample table lists about 750,000 clones, 92% of them with a count of one. The ten largest clones add up to less than 25% of the sample.

The origin of this receptor is a man aged 30-40 years in good health. Material for sequencing was naive CD8+ T cells sorted from blood. Interpreted using the paper, the cell subset or site label stands for: CD45RA+CCR7+.

The CDR3 corresponds to CASRQGYVYTF. The DNA is TGTGCCAGCCGACAGGGCTATGTCTACACCTTC. The receptor chain draws on TRBV6-5 and TRBJ1-2, with TRBD1 identical over 7 junction bases. From its cysteine to its phenylalanine, the CDR3 spans 11 amino acids. This entry keeps only the CDR3 DNA: 33 bases, framed from base 1. Reading the germline V gene gives CDR1 MNHEY and CDR2 SVGAGI.